Sequencing of this T cell receptor beta chain was carried out in a study of cytomegalovirus exposure and HLA in healthy donors. General study findings and limits: Overall, approximately 180 TCR beta chains were annotated as cytomegalovirus-associated. That first-cohort TCR clusters tended to co-occur in the roughly 130 validation repertoires was found in a later analysis.

There are 14 residues in the CDR3. The ends lost 5 bases at V and 3 bases at J; junction bases unmatched: 6. Germline values: CDR1 SGHVS, CDR2 FQNEAQ. Profiling relied on immunoSEQ multiplex PCR, and the TCRdb table lists in-frame clones only, not all of them. The table records about 280,000 clones, around 86% of them present only once. On this clone: Antigen unknown.

This clonotype was obtained from a woman between 18 and 30 years old in good health and CMV-seronegative. The sample was PBMCs. This sequence joins TRBV7-8 and TRBJ2-7, with 8 bases fitting TRBD1. Here the CDR3 DNA reads TGTGCCAGCAGCGACGGGACAGGTAGCTACGAGCAGTACTTC. Its protein is CASSDGTGSYEQYF.